Shown below are 10 T cell receptor beta chains from a single sample sequenced in a study of graft-versus-host responses after intestinal transplantation. Data came from immunoSEQ multiplex PCR; TCRdb stores just in-frame clones and leaves some out. The table has about 6,400 clones, 22% seen once; the top ten hold just over 5.5%. Sequencing was performed on alloreactive CD4+ T cells from a mixed lymphocyte reaction culture, taken before transplantation. Subset here: CFSE-low proliferating T cells sorted from roughly 6-day pre-transplant mixed lymphocyte reaction (GvH or HvG direction). The receptors were sampled from a human patient who was an organ donor for intestinal transplantation.

In its sample, this clone was seen a few times. The genes are TRBV11-1 and TRBJ1-6; TRBD1 agrees at 10 bases. Germline V CDR1 and CDR2: SGHAT, FQDESV (reference sequence). With 5 bases clipped from V and 7 bases from J, the junction kept 8 bases outside the gene matches. The CDR3 covers 16 residues. CDR3 sequence: CASSPGQGVGNSPLHF. As DNA, the CDR3 is TGTGCCAGCAGCCCTGGACAGGGGGTGGGAAATTCACCCCTCCACTTT.

This clone was counted between two and nine times. The chain couples TRBV6-5 to TRBJ1-2; D gene uncertain. Trimming left V 4 bases short and J 3 bases short, with 15 bases between. Per the germline V gene, CDR1 is MNHEY and CDR2 is SVGAGI. The CDR3 extends over 15 amino acids. The CDR3 spells CASSFLWADDYGYTF. Here the CDR3 DNA reads TGTGCCAGCAGTTTTCTATGGGCGGACGACTATGGCTACACCTTC.

The chain employs TRBV5-1 and TRBJ1-1; 8 bases are a match to TRBD1. The junction had 7 bases not matched to a gene; V was cut back by 2 bases and J by 4 bases. CDR1 is SGHRS, CDR2 YFSETQ, per germline. CDR3 length equals 15 residues. As DNA, the CDR3 is TGCGCCAGCAGCTTTAACTATCAGGGGGCCACTGAAGCTTTCTTT. Its protein is CASSFNYQGATEAFF.

The rearrangement uses TRBV7-4 and TRBJ1-4; 7 bases agree with TRBD1. Per the germline V gene, CDR1 is SGHVT and CDR2 is SQSDAQ. After removal of 1 base from V and 4 bases from J, the junction contained 3 bases not matched to a gene. The CDR3 runs 15 residues. The CDR3 coding sequence is TGTGCCAGCAGCTTAGGGGACAGTCGTAATGAAAAACTGTTTTTT. Protein: CASSLGDSRNEKLFF.

Comment on this clone: A read error may explain this, as a much larger clone is one base away. Within the sample, other DNA sequences also encode this same CDR3. The chain recombines TRBV7-9 with TRBJ2-3; 7 positions match TRBD2. CDR3 length equals 17 residues. V lost 0 bases, J lost 4 bases, and 10 bases stayed unmatched. The germline CDR1 and CDR2 sequences are SEHNR and FQNEAQ (reference sequence). CDR3 sequence: CASSLALGGGSADTQYF. The DNA of the CDR3 is TGTGCCAGCAGCTTAGCGCTTGGGGGGGGGAGCGCAGATACGCAGTATTTT. The full variable domain, with the rest looked up from reference TRBV7-9 and TRBJ2-3, is DTGVSQNPRHKITKRGQNVTFRCDPISEHNRLYWYRQTLGQGPEFLTYFQNEAQLEKSRLLSDRFSAERPKGSFSTLEIQRTEQGDSAMYLCASSLALGGGSADTQYFGPGTRLTVL.

This clone has only a few counts. This chain joins TRBV5-1 and TRBJ2-2; D may be TRBD1 or TRBD2 (5 bases each). V lost 4 bases and J lost 1, with 11 bases in between. This CDR3 is 15 amino acids long. In germline, CDR1 is SGHRS, CDR2 YFSETQ. CDR3 nucleotide sequence: TGCGCCAGCAGCCCGGGGACGTGGAACACCGGGGAGCTGTTTTTT. It translates to CASSPGTWNTGELFF.

The chain is built from TRBV5-1 and TRBJ1-1, with no clear D. CDR3 length: 13 amino acids. CDR1 and CDR2 from the germline V gene are SGHRS and YFSETQ. Between the trimmed V and J ends, which lost 5 bases and 0 bases, there was a span of 8 bases. CDR3 loop: CASSPDLNTEAFF. The CDR3 DNA reads as TGCGCCAGCAGTCCGGACCTGAACACTGAAGCTTTCTTT.

In the case of this clone: Other nucleotide sequences from this sample produce the same CDR3. The CDR3 nucleotides read TGCGCCAGCAGCGGGAAAGGCCAGAACCGAAAGACCTATGGCTACACCTTC. Translation gives CASSGKGQNRKTYGYTF. The chain links TRBV4-1 to TRBJ1-2, with D unresolved. Trimming removed 5 bases from V and 4 bases from J, with 23 bases in between. The CDR3 covers 17 residues. Germline V gives CDR1 MGHRA, CDR2 YSYEKL.

The genes are TRBV9 and TRBJ2-5, with D perhaps matching TRBD1 or TRBD2 (5 bases each). V gave up 0 bases and J gave up 0 bases, with 15 bases separating them. The germline V gene has CDR1 SGDLS and CDR2 YYNGEE. This CDR3 is built from 17 residues. CDR3 bases: TGTGCCAGCAGCGTAGGGCCCCTGGGACGGTACCAAGAGACCCAGTACTTC. This encodes CASSVGPLGRYQETQYF. Variable domain in full (rest from reference TRBV9 and TRBJ2-5): DSGVTQTPKHLITATGQRVTLRCSPRSGDLSVYWYQQSLDQGLQFLIQYYNGEERAKGNILERFSAQQFPDLHSELNLSSLELGDSALYFCASSVGPLGRYQETQYFGPGTRLLVL.

The V and J genes are TRBV18 and TRBJ2-2; possibly TRBD1 for D (6 bases). The length of the CDR3 is 14 residues. Germline CDR1 and CDR2: KGHSH and LQKENI. V lost 6 bases, J lost 5 bases, and 13 bases lay in between. The CDR3 spells CASSQGPSTGELFF. The CDR3 DNA sequence: TGTGCCAGCTCGCAGGGGCCTTCAACCGGGGAGCTGTTTTTT.